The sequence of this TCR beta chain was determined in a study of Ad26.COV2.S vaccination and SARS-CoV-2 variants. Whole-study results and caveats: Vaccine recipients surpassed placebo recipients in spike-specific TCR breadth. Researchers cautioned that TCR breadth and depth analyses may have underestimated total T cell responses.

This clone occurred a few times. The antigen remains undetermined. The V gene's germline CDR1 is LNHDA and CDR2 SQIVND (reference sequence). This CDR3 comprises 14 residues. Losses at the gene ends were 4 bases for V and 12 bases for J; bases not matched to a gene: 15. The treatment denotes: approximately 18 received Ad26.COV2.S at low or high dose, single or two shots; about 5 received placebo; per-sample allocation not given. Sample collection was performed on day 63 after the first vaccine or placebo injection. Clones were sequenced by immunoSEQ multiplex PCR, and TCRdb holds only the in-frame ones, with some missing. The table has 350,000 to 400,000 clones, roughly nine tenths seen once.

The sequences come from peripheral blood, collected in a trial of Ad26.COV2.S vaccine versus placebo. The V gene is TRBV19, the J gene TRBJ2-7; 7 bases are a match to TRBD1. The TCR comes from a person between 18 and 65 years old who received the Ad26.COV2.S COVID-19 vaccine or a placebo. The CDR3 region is CASSTGDSSRSMYF. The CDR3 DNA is TGTGCCAGTAGTACTGGGGACAGTTCTAGGAGCATGTACTTC. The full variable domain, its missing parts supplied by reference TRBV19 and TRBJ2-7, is DGGITQSPKYLFRKEGQNVTLSCEQNLNHDAMYWYRQDPGQGLRLIYYSQIVNDFQKGDIAEGYSVSREKKESFPLTVTSAQKNPTAFYLCASSTGDSSRSMYFGPGTRLTVT.